Listed below are T cell receptor beta chains from one sample, sequenced in a study of post-analysis software for immune sequencing data. TCRdb re-derived calls from the PCR reads in MiXCR, one entry per CDR3 protein. Of some 690,000 distinct CDR3 sequences in the sample, about 27% were seen once. Sequenced material: blood. These receptors all come from a girl aged 5 to 17 with multiple sclerosis. The CDR3 runs from the conserved cysteine through the conserved F or W. The order of the fields is CDR3 protein, J gene, V gene.

CDR3 protein: CASSLEVYEQYF
J gene: TRBJ2-7
V gene: TRBV7-9

CDR3 protein: CASSTGQGLVITDTQYF
J gene: TRBJ2-3
V gene: TRBV12-3/TRBV12-4

CDR3 protein: CASSPELSQGMTSPLHF
J gene: TRBJ1-6
V gene: TRBV12-3/TRBV12-4

CDR3 protein: CASGSYRGRAFF
J gene: TRBJ1-1
V gene: TRBV6-2/TRBV6-3

CDR3 protein: CASSITSGSTDTQYF
J gene: TRBJ2-3
V gene: TRBV7-9

CDR3 protein: CASSPHSGSQYNEQYF
J gene: .
V gene: TRBV5-1

CDR3 protein: CASSLGRGNIQYF
J gene: TRBJ2-4
V gene: TRBV11-2

CDR3 protein: CSVGIYNEQFF
J gene: TRBJ2-1
V gene: TRBV29-1

CDR3 protein: CSAGTDNPNYGYTF
J gene: TRBJ1-2
V gene: TRBV20-1

CDR3 protein: CASSLLGPGELFF
J gene: TRBJ2-2
V gene: TRBV28

CDR3 protein: CASSLKGPDIQYF
J gene: TRBJ2-4
V gene: TRBV13

CDR3 protein: CASSTPGQDSGANVLIF
J gene: TRBJ2-6
V gene: TRBV2

CDR3 protein: CSARARPGGSFYEQYF
J gene: TRBJ2-7
V gene: TRBV20-1

CDR3 protein: CSVEGGRTEQFF
J gene: TRBJ2-1
V gene: TRBV29-1

CDR3 protein: CSAKVAGRDRREQYF
J gene: .
V gene: TRBV20-1

CDR3 protein: CASSQDLGDTIRAQFF
J gene: TRBJ2-1
V gene: TRBV4-2

CDR3 protein: CSARGRGWHYGYTF
J gene: TRBJ1-2
V gene: TRBV20-1

CDR3 protein: CASSRDASGYTF
J gene: TRBJ1-2
V gene: TRBV28

CDR3 protein: CASSQSGQGRETQYF
J gene: TRBJ2-5
V gene: TRBV4-1

CDR3 protein: CASSSGGTLLGGYTF
J gene: TRBJ1-2
V gene: TRBV5-5

CDR3 protein: CASRTDLDTDTQYF
J gene: TRBJ2-3
V gene: TRBV6-2/TRBV6-3

CDR3 protein: CASSQDGADTQYF
J gene: TRBJ2-3
V gene: TRBV4-3

CDR3 protein: CASSLAGLAEETQYF
J gene: TRBJ2-5
V gene: TRBV7-2

CDR3 protein: CAIRRGRNSPLHF
J gene: TRBJ1-6
V gene: TRBV6-5

CDR3 protein: CSATRRGSFKTQYF
J gene: .
V gene: TRBV20-1

CDR3 protein: CASSLAGRGRYFPETQYF
J gene: .
V gene: TRBV7-8